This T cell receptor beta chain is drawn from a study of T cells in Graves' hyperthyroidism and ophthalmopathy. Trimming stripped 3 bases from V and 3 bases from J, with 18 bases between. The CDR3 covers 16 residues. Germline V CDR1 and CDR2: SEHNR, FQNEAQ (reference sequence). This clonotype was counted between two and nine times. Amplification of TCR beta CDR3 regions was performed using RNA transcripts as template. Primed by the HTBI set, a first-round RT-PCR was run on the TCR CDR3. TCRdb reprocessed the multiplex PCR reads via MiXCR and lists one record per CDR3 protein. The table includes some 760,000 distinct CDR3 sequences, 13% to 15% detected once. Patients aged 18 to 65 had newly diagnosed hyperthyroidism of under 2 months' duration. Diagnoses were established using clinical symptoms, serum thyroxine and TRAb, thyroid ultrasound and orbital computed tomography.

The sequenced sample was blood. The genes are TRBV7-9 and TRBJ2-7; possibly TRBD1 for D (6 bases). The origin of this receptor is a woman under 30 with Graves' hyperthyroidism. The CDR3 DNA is TGTGCCAGCAGCTTTGCCCGGGGTACAGGGAGCTACGAGCAGTACTTC. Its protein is CASSFARGTGSYEQYF.